This paragraph reports one T cell receptor (beta chain). The CDR3 is made up of 17 amino acids. The germline V gene encodes CDR1 SNHLY and CDR2 FYNNEI. V lost 0 bases to trimming and J lost 5 bases, with 19 bases between them. This record belongs to a study of blood T cell repertoires in COVID-19. About the study: Acute-phase and convalescent COVID-19 samples originated in the United States, Italy and Spain. The analysed material was cDNA or gDNA that came from T cells, B-cell-depleted T cells, or PBMCs.

Profiled with immunoSEQ multiplex PCR; TCRdb holds only in-frame clones, not every one. The sample comprises 190,000 or so clones, approximately 87% of which are singletons, and approximately 0.88% rests with the top ten. This sequence was found in a woman aged 18-35 years who had recovered from COVID-19. This sequence joins TRBV2 and TRBJ1-1; TRBD1 is a possible D gene (6 bases). The sample was peripheral blood. The CDR3 region is CASSEALMGRGGTEAFF. CDR3 DNA: TGTGCCAGCAGTGAAGCGCTTATGGGCAGGGGAGGGACTGAAGCTTTCTTT.